The 23 T cell receptor beta chains listed next were all sequenced from one sample in a study of control samples from healthy donors and cancer patients. TCRdb's copy holds only in-frame clones and misses some; the assay was immunoSEQ multiplex PCR. The table has about 120,000 clones, 88% seen once. Sequencing was done on a sample of blood. The receptor set was obtained from a man aged 35 to 55 in good health.

The genes are TRBV30 and TRBJ1-2; a weak D match, TRBD1 (5 bases). The CDR3 runs to 13 residues. Between the trimmed V and J ends, which lost 0 bases and 7 bases, there was a span of 12 bases. Germline lookup yields CDR1 GTSNPN and CDR2 SVGIG (reference sequence). This CDR3 reads CAWSVLQGAGYTF. The CDR3, as DNA: TGTGCCTGGAGTGTACTCCAGGGCGCTGGCTACACCTTC.

The rearrangement uses TRBV3-1 (or the pseudogene TRBV3-2) and TRBJ1-2; D is unresolved. V lost 3 bases, J lost 0 bases, and 8 bases lay in between. The CDR3 spans 14 residues. Germline V lookup: CDR1 LGHDT, CDR2 YNNKEL (reference sequence). CDR3 sequence (DNA): TGTGCCAGCAGCCATATCGGGCCTAACTATGGCTACACCTTC. This gives the protein CASSHIGPNYGYTF.

The CDR3 sequence is CATPDRTGATEAFF. The CDR3 DNA reads TGTGCCACCCCGGACAGAACAGGGGCCACTGAAGCTTTCTTT. The chain links TRBV19 to TRBJ1-1, with TRBD1 matching 7 bases. Germline values: CDR1 LNHDA, CDR2 SQIVND (reference sequence). V was clipped by 10 bases and J by 4 bases; unmatched bases: 12. The CDR3 is made up of 14 amino acids.

V is TRBV9 and J is TRBJ1-4; no clear D gene. Trimming stripped 1 base from V and 3 bases from J, with 10 bases between. The germline V gene has CDR1 SGDLS and CDR2 YYNGEE. This CDR3 has 15 amino acids. This CDR3 is CASSVSGVSNEKLFF. CDR3 nucleotides: TGTGCCAGCAGCGTATCCGGGGTATCTAATGAAAAACTGTTTTTT.

The rearrangement uses TRBV19 and TRBJ1-5; no definite D call. V was trimmed by 3 bases and J by 2 bases, leaving 8 bases between them. The CDR3 spans 14 residues. CDR1 is LNHDA, CDR2 SQIVND, per germline (reference sequence). The CDR3 nucleotides read TGTGCCAGTAGTATTAGGGAAGGCAATCAGCCCCAGCATTTT. It codes for CASSIREGNQPQHF.

The chain recombines TRBV7-9 with TRBJ1-6; tentatively, D is TRBD1 (5 bases). The CDR3 runs 17 residues. CDR1 and CDR2 from the germline V gene are SEHNR and FQNEAQ (reference sequence). V gave up 6 bases and J gave up 7 bases, with 22 bases separating them. This CDR3 reads CASSKGAGSIGNSPLHF. In DNA, the CDR3 is TGTGCCAGCAGTAAAGGGGCGGGCAGCATAGGAAATTCACCCCTCCACTTT.

This chain joins TRBV24-1 and TRBJ1-5; 7 nucleotides line up with TRBD1. Germline V gene sequence: CDR1 KGHDR, CDR2 SFDVKD. Germline trimming cut 3 bases from V and 3 bases from J; bases unmatched to any gene: 7. The CDR3 spans 16 residues. The CDR3 nucleotides read TGTGCCACCAGTGATGGGGACAGAGCAGACAATCAGCCCCAGCATTTT. Translation gives CATSDGDRADNQPQHF.

This CDR3 is CASSRQVGQPQHF. CDR3 bases: TGTGCCAGCAGCCGACAGGTAGGGCAGCCCCAGCATTTT. The gene calls are TRBV12-3 or TRBV12-4 and TRBJ1-5; tentative D call: TRBD1 (6 bases). The CDR3 has 13 amino acids. With 6 bases removed from V and 7 bases from J, the gap between germline ends came to 13 bases.

The chain combines TRBV7-9 with TRBJ1-3; possible D gene TRBD1, 6 bases. CDR1 and CDR2 (germline): SEHNR, FQNEAQ (reference sequence). The CDR3 totals 14 residues. Trimming shortened V by 6 bases and J by 0 bases, and 9 bases separated the two germline ends. The CDR3 region has the DNA TGTGCCAGCAGGTCAGGGGCCTCTGGAAACACCATATATTTT. It codes for CASRSGASGNTIYF.

The rearrangement links TRBV5-1 to TRBJ1-2; no clear D gene. Germline V gene data show CDR1 as SGHRS and CDR2 as YFSETQ. This CDR3 is built from 13 residues. Trimming stripped 0 bases from V and 5 bases from J, with 8 bases between. This CDR3 is CASSLARMYGYTF. CDR3 bases: TGCGCCAGCAGCTTGGCCAGGATGTATGGCTACACCTTC.

The V call is TRBV7-9, the J call TRBJ2-2; D possibly corresponds to TRBD1 (6 bases). This CDR3 spans 16 amino acids. Deletions cut 5 bases from V and 2 bases from J, with 15 bases between. CDR1 is SEHNR, CDR2 FQNEAQ, per germline (reference sequence). CDR3 sequence (DNA): TGTGCCAGCAGCCTCAAAACAGGGTTAAACACCGGGGAGCTGTTTTTT. This codes for CASSLKTGLNTGELFF.

The chain couples TRBV7-6 to TRBJ1-1; D is unresolved. Germline V gene lookup returns CDR1 SGHVS and CDR2 FNYEAQ. V dropped 1 base and J dropped 0 bases, with 6 bases sitting between them. The CDR3 runs 14 residues. The DNA of the CDR3 is TGTGCCAGCAGCTTAGAACTCATGAACACTGAAGCTTTCTTT. Translated: CASSLELMNTEAFF.

The V call is TRBV4-1, the J call TRBJ1-4, with 10 bases lining up with TRBD1. CDR1 and CDR2 (germline): MGHRA, YSYEKL. Losses at the gene ends were 3 bases for V and 11 bases for J; bases not matched to a gene: 9. The CDR3 totals 15 residues. The CDR3 coding sequence is TGCGCCAGCAGCCAGCCGGGACAGGGGACGTTTAAACTGTTTTTT. This translates into CASSQPGQGTFKLFF.

CDR3 sequence (DNA): TGTGCCAGCAGTTACGGGACACCCCGCTCCTACGAGCAGTACTTC. Translation gives CASSYGTPRSYEQYF. The chain combines TRBV6-5 with TRBJ2-7; possible D gene TRBD1, 6 bases. V lost 2 bases, J lost 0 bases, and 11 bases lay in between. The CDR3 is 15 amino acids. Looked up from germline, CDR1 is MNHEY and CDR2 is SVGAGI.

The chain uses TRBV7-2 and TRBJ1-2; no clear D gene. V lost 2 bases, J lost 4 bases, and 17 bases lay in between. CDR3 length: 16 residues. Germline CDR1 reads SGHTA; CDR2 reads FQGNSA. The CDR3 coding sequence is TGTGCCAGCAGCTTACTTGAGCGGCCGGGGTCCTATGGCTACACCTTC. Amino acid sequence: CASSLLERPGSYGYTF.

The chain couples TRBV6-4 to TRBJ1-1; no clear D. This CDR3 spans 13 amino acids. Between the trimmed V and J ends, which lost 4 bases and 1 base, there was a span of 7 bases. Germline V gene lookup returns CDR1 MRHNA and CDR2 SNTAGT. The CDR3 loop is CASSAGENTEAFF. The CDR3, as DNA: TGTGCCAGCAGTGCGGGAGAGAACACTGAAGCTTTCTTT.

V gene TRBV20-1 combines with J gene TRBJ2-7; D may be TRBD1 (6 bases). Germline-derived CDR1 and CDR2 are DFQATT and SNEGSKA (reference sequence). The CDR3 is made up of 15 amino acids. Deletions cut 3 bases from V and 1 base from J, with 16 bases between. CDR3 bases: TGCAGTGCTAGTGATGGACAGCGATCATCCTACGAGCAGTACTTC. Amino acids: CSASDGQRSSYEQYF.

This chain links TRBV27 with TRBJ1-1; 7 bases map to TRBD1. This CDR3 contains 15 residues. V lost 5 bases and J lost 0; bases outside the gene matches: 6. Germline CDR1 MNHEY, CDR2 SMNVEV (reference sequence). For the CDR3, the DNA is TGTGCCAGCAGTAAGGAAGGACAGGTGAACACTGAAGCTTTCTTT. It encodes CASSKEGQVNTEAFF.

This sequence joins TRBV5-6 and TRBJ1-2; 8 bases fit TRBD1. Trimming removed 0 bases from V and 5 bases from J; junction bases left unmatched: 3. The CDR3 is made up of 14 amino acids. Germline V gives CDR1 SGHDT, CDR2 YYEEEE. Written as DNA, the CDR3 is TGTGCCAGCAGCTTGGTGGACAGGGAGTATGGCTACACCTTC. Amino acids: CASSLVDREYGYTF.

The gene calls are TRBV7-9 and TRBJ2-2; 12 nucleotides line up with TRBD2. Germline V gene sequence: CDR1 SEHNR, CDR2 FQNEAQ (reference sequence). This CDR3 comprises 18 residues. Unmatched junction bases numbered 6, after V lost 4 bases and J lost 0 bases. The CDR3 sequence: CASSSGLAGTANTGELFF. The CDR3 DNA follows: TGTGCCAGCAGCTCTGGACTAGCGGGGACCGCGAACACCGGGGAGCTGTTTTTT.

Only one count was recorded for this clone. This sequence joins TRBV10-2 and TRBJ1-1; D is possibly TRBD1 (5 bases). CDR3 size: 14 residues. Germline-derived CDR1 and CDR2 are WSHSY and SAAADI. The V and J ends lost 4 bases and 4 bases respectively, with 13 bases between them. CDR3 coding DNA: TGCGCCAGCAGTGTTGAGGGCAGGGTCACTGAAGCTTTCTTT. Translated, it gives CASSVEGRVTEAFF.

This clone appeared a single time. The J gene is TRBJ2-7, the V gene TRBV7-9, with D possibly matching TRBD1 (6 bases). CDR3 size: 14 residues. V was pared by 5 bases and J by 9 bases, with 20 bases between. Germline lookup yields CDR1 SEHNR and CDR2 FQNEAQ (reference sequence). CDR3 sequence: CASSHETGSSGQYF. The CDR3 coding sequence is TGTGCCAGCAGCCACGAGACAGGCTCGAGTGGGCAGTACTTC.

The rearrangement joins TRBV4-3 to TRBJ1-5; 7 positions match TRBD1. Trimming at V came to 2 bases and at J to 1 base, leaving 2 bases not matched to a gene. The V gene's germline CDR1 is LGHNA and CDR2 YSLEER. The CDR3 is 15 residues long. CDR3 in amino acids: CASSQQTGSNQPQHF. The CDR3 nucleotides are TGCGCCAGCAGCCAACAGACAGGGAGCAATCAGCCCCAGCATTTT.